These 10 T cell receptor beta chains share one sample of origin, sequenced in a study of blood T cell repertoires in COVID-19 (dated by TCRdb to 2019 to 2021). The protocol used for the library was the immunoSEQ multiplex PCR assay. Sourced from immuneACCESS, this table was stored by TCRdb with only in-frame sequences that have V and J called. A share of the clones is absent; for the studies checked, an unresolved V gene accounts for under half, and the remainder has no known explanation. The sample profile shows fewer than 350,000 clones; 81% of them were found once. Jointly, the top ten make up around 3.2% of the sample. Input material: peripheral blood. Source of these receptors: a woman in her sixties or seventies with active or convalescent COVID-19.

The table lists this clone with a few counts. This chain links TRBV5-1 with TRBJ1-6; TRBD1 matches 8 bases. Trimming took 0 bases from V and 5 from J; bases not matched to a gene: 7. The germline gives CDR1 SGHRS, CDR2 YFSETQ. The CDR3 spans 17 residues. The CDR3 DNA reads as TGCGCCAGCAGCTTGGGGACGCAGACAGGGGATAATTCACCCCTCCACTTT. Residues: CASSLGTQTGDNSPLHF.

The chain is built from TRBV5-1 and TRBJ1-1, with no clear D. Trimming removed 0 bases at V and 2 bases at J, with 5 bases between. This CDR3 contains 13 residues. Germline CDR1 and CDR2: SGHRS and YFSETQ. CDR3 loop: CASSLEANTEAFF. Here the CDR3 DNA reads TGCGCCAGCAGCTTGGAAGCTAACACTGAAGCTTTCTTT.

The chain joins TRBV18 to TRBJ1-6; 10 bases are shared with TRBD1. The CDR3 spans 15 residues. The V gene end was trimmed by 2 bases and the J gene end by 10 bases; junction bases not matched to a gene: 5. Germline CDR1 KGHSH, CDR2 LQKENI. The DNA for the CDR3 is TGTGCCAGCTCACCATCGGGGACAGGGGACTCACCCCTCCACTTT. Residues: CASSPSGTGDSPLHF.

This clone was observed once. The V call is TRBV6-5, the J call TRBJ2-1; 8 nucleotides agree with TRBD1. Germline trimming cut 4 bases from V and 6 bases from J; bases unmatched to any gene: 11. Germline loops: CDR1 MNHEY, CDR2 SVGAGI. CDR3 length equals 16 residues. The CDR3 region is CASSSAYGQGRNEQFF. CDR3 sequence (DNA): TGTGCCAGCAGTTCCGCATACGGACAGGGTCGCAATGAGCAGTTCTTC.

In DNA form, the CDR3 reads TGTGCCATCAGATCCCCCGGGAACACTGAAGCTTTCTTT. This translates into CAIRSPGNTEAFF. The chain is built from TRBV10-3 and TRBJ1-1; D is unresolved. CDR3 length: 13 amino acids. Trimming left V 6 bases short and J 1 base short, with 9 bases between. Germline assignment: CDR1 ENHRY and CDR2 SYGVKD.

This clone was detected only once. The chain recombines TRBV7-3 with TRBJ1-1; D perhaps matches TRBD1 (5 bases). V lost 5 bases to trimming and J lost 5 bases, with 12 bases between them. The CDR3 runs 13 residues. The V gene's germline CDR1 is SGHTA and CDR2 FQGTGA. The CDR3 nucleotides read TGTGCCAGCAGCACCCGGGAGGGGACTGAAGCTTTCTTT. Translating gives CASSTREGTEAFF.

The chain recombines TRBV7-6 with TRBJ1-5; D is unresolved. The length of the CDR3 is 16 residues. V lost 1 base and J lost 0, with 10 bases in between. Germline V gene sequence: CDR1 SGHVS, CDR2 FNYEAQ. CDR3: CASSLVSGGSNQPQHF. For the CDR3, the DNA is TGTGCCAGCAGCTTAGTGTCAGGAGGTAGCAATCAGCCCCAGCATTTT.

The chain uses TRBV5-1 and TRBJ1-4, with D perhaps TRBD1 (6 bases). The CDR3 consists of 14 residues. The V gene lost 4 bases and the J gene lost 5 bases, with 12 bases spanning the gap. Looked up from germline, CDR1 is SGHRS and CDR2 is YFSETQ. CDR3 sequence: CASSPDSSNEKLFF. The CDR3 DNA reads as TGCGCCAGCAGCCCGGACAGCTCGAATGAAAAACTGTTTTTT.

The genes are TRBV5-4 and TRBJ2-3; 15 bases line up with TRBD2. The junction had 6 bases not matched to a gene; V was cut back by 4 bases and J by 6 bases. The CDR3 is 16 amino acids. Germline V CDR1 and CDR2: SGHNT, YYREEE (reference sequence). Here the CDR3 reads CASSAGLAGGPDTQYF. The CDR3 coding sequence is TGTGCCAGCAGCGCCGGACTAGCGGGGGGGCCCGATACGCAGTATTTT.

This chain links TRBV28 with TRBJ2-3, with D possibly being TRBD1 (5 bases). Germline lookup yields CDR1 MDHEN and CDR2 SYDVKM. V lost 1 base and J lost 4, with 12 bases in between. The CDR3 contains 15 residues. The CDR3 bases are TGTGCCAGCAGTTTATCTAAGGGGTGGGCAGATACGCAGTATTTT. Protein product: CASSLSKGWADTQYF.